The 21 T cell receptor beta chains below were found in one sample sequenced in a study of shared clonotypes between healthy human individuals. Profiled with immunoSEQ multiplex PCR; TCRdb holds only in-frame clones, not every one. The data show some 240,000 clones, 65% to 70% seen once. The sequencing sample was made of memory CD4+ T cells sorted from blood. Subset of the sample: CD45RA-negative fraction. These receptors originate from a man aged 25 to 40 in good health.

CDR3 sequence: CASSPAGDWDNEQFF. The CDR3 nucleotides are TGTGCCAGCTCCCCCGCTGGGGACTGGGACAATGAGCAGTTCTTC. The J gene is TRBJ2-1, the V gene TRBV18; D is possibly TRBD2 (6 bases). The V gene's germline CDR1 is KGHSH and CDR2 LQKENI. The CDR3 spans 15 residues. Trimming shortened V by 6 bases and J by 5 bases, and 17 bases separated the two germline ends.

The chain is built from TRBV7-9 and TRBJ2-7; 9 bases are shared with TRBD2. Trimming cost V 2 bases and J 0 bases; bases outside gene matches: 5. Per germline, CDR1 SEHNR and CDR2 FQNEAQ (reference sequence). The CDR3 has 16 residues. CDR3 in DNA: TGTGCCAGCAGCTTATCGCTAGCGGGGAGCTCCTACGAGCAGTACTTC. It yields the protein CASSLSLAGSSYEQYF.

This clone was observed a single time. The chain joins TRBV5-1 to TRBJ2-5; D is perhaps TRBD1 (7 bases). The CDR3 has 15 residues. V lost 3 bases and J lost 5, with 17 bases in between. CDR1 and CDR2 from the germline V gene are SGHRS and YFSETQ. This CDR3 is CASSSTGVAGETQYF. The CDR3, as DNA: TGCGCCAGCAGCTCTACAGGGGTTGCGGGGGAGACCCAGTACTTC.

This clone was observed a handful of times. The chain combines TRBV9 with TRBJ1-5, with D unresolved. Trimming removed 4 bases at V and 2 bases at J, with 16 bases between. The CDR3 spans 16 residues. Germline V gene data show CDR1 as SGDLS and CDR2 as YYNGEE. This chain's CDR3 is CASSPFEGMGNQPQHF. CDR3 DNA: TGTGCCAGCAGCCCATTTGAGGGAATGGGCAATCAGCCCCAGCATTTT. The complete variable domain, with remaining parts taken from reference TRBV9 and TRBJ1-5, reads DSGVTQTPKHLITATGQRVTLRCSPRSGDLSVYWYQQSLDQGLQFLIQYYNGEERAKGNILERFSAQQFPDLHSELNLSSLELGDSALYFCASSPFEGMGNQPQHFGDGTRLSIL.

The gene calls are TRBV4-1 and TRBJ1-5; possible D gene TRBD1, 6 bases. V lost 3 bases to trimming and J lost 6 bases, with 21 bases between them. The CDR3 extends over 17 amino acids. CDR1 and CDR2 from the germline V gene are MGHRA and YSYEKL. CDR3 region: CASSHPTGRGGSQPQHF. Written as DNA, the CDR3 is TGCGCCAGCAGCCACCCTACAGGGAGAGGGGGAAGTCAGCCCCAGCATTTT.

The table lists this clone with a few counts. V is TRBV18 and J is TRBJ2-1; tentatively, D is TRBD1 (6 bases). Germline CDR1 reads KGHSH; CDR2 reads LQKENI. Trimming pared 0 bases from V and 6 bases from J, leaving 12 bases between. The CDR3 has 15 amino acids. For the CDR3, the DNA is TGTGCCAGCTCACCACCTTCTCGGACAGCCAATGAGCAGTTCTTC. The encoded protein is CASSPPSRTANEQFF.

The CDR3 DNA reads TGTGCCAGCAGCCAACTGAGTACCGGGGAGCTGTTTTTT. Residues: CASSQLSTGELFF. This rearrangement joins TRBV16 to TRBJ2-2, with D hard to call. Germline V lookup: CDR1 KGHSY, CDR2 FQNENV. The V end lost 2 bases, the J end lost 5 bases, and 6 bases lay between the germline ends. The CDR3 runs 13 residues.

The chain couples TRBV6-1 to TRBJ2-1; D may be TRBD2 (6 bases). This CDR3 is 16 amino acids long. V was clipped by 4 bases and J by 3 bases, with 16 bases between them. The germline V gene has CDR1 MNHNS and CDR2 SASEGT. CDR3 sequence: CASSVPLLGGYNEQFF. CDR3 in DNA: TGTGCCAGCAGTGTCCCTCTACTCGGGGGCTACAATGAGCAGTTCTTC.

V is TRBV5-5 and J is TRBJ2-2; the match to TRBD1 covers 9 bases. Trimming removed 4 bases from V and 5 bases from J; junction bases left unmatched: 9. There are 16 residues in the CDR3. CDR1 SGHKS and CDR2 YYEKEE come from the germline V gene (reference sequence). Here the CDR3 DNA reads TGTGCCAGCAGCATACCGGGACAGGGTATAACCGGGGAGCTGTTTTTT. Amino acid sequence: CASSIPGQGITGELFF.

The rearrangement links TRBV7-6 to TRBJ1-3; 7 bases map to TRBD1. CDR1 is SGHVS, CDR2 FNYEAQ, per germline. The CDR3 is 15 amino acids. V gave up 5 bases and J gave up 4 bases; unmatched junction bases: 8. The CDR3 DNA reads TGTGCCAGCAGCGCGACAGGGATCCTAGGAAACACCATATATTTT. Encoded protein: CASSATGILGNTIYF.

The V and J genes are TRBV5-1 and TRBJ2-3; 9 positions agree with TRBD2. V dropped 1 base and J dropped 0; count of bases not matched to a gene: 3. CDR3 length: 16 residues. Germline CDR1 SGHRS, CDR2 YFSETQ. CDR3 DNA sequence: TGCGCCAGCAGCTTGAGACTAGCGGCTAGCACAGATACGCAGTATTTT. Amino acids: CASSLRLAASTDTQYF.

The sample holds one count of this clone. This rearrangement joins TRBV28 to TRBJ2-7; 8 bases fit TRBD1. Losses at the gene ends were 6 bases for V and 3 bases for J; bases not matched to a gene: 10. CDR1 and CDR2 from the germline V gene are MDHEN and SYDVKM. The CDR3 has 15 amino acids. The CDR3 nucleotides read TGTGCCAGCAGCGGTACAGGGGGGTCCGGCTACGAGCAGTACTTC. This translates into CASSGTGGSGYEQYF.

This clone was picked up a small number of times. The junction differs from germline at one of its ends, possibly a read error. This sequence joins TRBV5-6 and TRBJ1-2; possibly TRBD1 for D (6 bases). Germline-derived CDR1 and CDR2 are SGHDT and YYEEEE. The CDR3 length is 12 residues. This CDR3 reads CASSQGQFGFTF. CDR3 nucleotides: TGTGCCAGCAGCCAAGGACAGTTTGGCTTCACCTTC.

V is TRBV7-2 and J is TRBJ2-2; D perhaps matches TRBD2 (6 bases). This CDR3 spans 18 amino acids. V gave up 2 bases and J gave up 7 bases, with 23 bases separating them. CDR1 SGHTA and CDR2 FQGNSA come from the germline V gene. The CDR3 loop is CASSLSVRESPLDGELFF. The CDR3 DNA reads TGTGCCAGCAGCTTATCGGTCCGGGAGTCCCCCCTCGACGGGGAGCTGTTTTTT.

This clone appeared a few times. The chain carries TRBV5-1 and TRBJ2-6; no firm D call. Germline V gene data show CDR1 as SGHRS and CDR2 as YFSETQ. Trimming removed 0 bases from V and 2 bases from J, with 9 bases in between. The CDR3 extends over 16 amino acids. The CDR3 bases are TGCGCCAGCAGCTTGGGAGAATATGCTGGGGCCAACGTCCTGACTTTC. This encodes CASSLGEYAGANVLTF.

The sample holds a few counts of this clone. J is TRBJ1-4 and V is TRBV5-1, with TRBD1 matching 7 bases. The length of the CDR3 is 14 residues. V lost 0 bases and J lost 11; bases outside the gene matches: 7. Germline-derived CDR1 and CDR2 are SGHRS and YFSETQ. The CDR3 protein is CASSLGQGGYKLFF. CDR3 DNA: TGCGCCAGCAGCTTGGGCCAGGGGGGATACAAACTGTTTTTT.

This clone showed up just a few times. V is TRBV2 and J is TRBJ2-1, with 9 bases lining up with TRBD2. There are 15 residues in the CDR3. V trimming: 4 bases; J trimming: 4 bases; junction bases outside the gene matches: 5. Germline CDR1 is SNHLY and CDR2 is FYNNEI. CDR3 sequence reads: CASSASSGTYNEQFF. For the CDR3, the DNA is TGTGCCAGCAGTGCGTCTAGCGGGACTTACAATGAGCAGTTCTTC.

The chain combines TRBV6-1 with TRBJ1-2, with D uncertain. This CDR3 is built from 14 residues. Germline V CDR1 and CDR2: MNHNS, SASEGT. The V gene lost 10 bases and the J gene lost 0 bases, with 15 bases spanning the gap. This CDR3 is CATRLNLANYGYTF. The CDR3 DNA follows: TGTGCCACCAGACTGAACCTTGCTAACTATGGCTACACCTTC.

This clone showed up many times. The rearrangement uses TRBV30 and TRBJ1-3; the D is unclear. The CDR3 totals 13 residues. The germline V gene has CDR1 GTSNPN and CDR2 SVGIG (reference sequence). V lost 2 bases and J 4 bases, leaving 9 bases between the germline ends. In DNA form, the CDR3 reads TGTGCCTGGAGTCCCCTTCTGGGAAACACCATATATTTT. Translation gives CAWSPLLGNTIYF.

This sequence joins TRBV12-5 and TRBJ2-2; the D is unclear. Germline assignment: CDR1 LGHNT and CDR2 FRNRAP. Trimming removed 3 bases from V and 3 bases from J, with 2 bases in between. The CDR3 runs 12 residues. Here the CDR3 reads CASGFHTGELFF. Written as DNA, the CDR3 is TGTGCTAGTGGTTTCCACACCGGGGAGCTGTTTTTT. The variable domain in full, with the rest retrieved from reference TRBV12-5 and TRBJ2-2, is DARVTQTPRHKVTEMGQEVTMRCQPILGHNTVFWYRQTMMQGLELLAYFRNRAPLDDSGMPKDRFSAEMPDATLATLKIQPSEPRDSAVYFCASGFHTGELFFGEGSRLTVL.

The table lists this clone with many counts. This chain connects TRBV15 to TRBJ2-4, with D possibly TRBD1 on 6 matching bases. The CDR3 length is 15 residues. Germline V gene data show CDR1 as LNHNV and CDR2 as YYDKDF (reference sequence). V shed 0 bases and J shed 5 bases, with 11 bases lying between them. DNA of the CDR3: TGTGCCACCAGCAGAGAACGAAACAGGGAAAACATTCAGTACTTC. It is translated as CATSRERNRENIQYF.